Sequencing of this T cell receptor beta chain was carried out in a study of human T cells and chemical hapten exposure. Study context: Mainly, slight library volume differences in the pool made TCR yields vary. Findings of the study overall: Every donor had alopecia, and their immune response may therefore differ from healthy people's.

CDR3 length: 15 residues. Trimming stripped 0 bases from V and 5 bases from J, with 14 bases between. In germline, CDR1 is SGHKS, CDR2 YYEKEE (reference sequence). Time point noted: patch test 2, 6 weeks after DPC sensitization. Treatment specified: therapeutic diphenylcyclopropenone sensitization with weekly scalp DPC. In the authors' methods: There were a median of around 96,000 TCRs per sample, with a range from roughly 23,224 to 750,000. TCRdb ran MiXCR on the RACE reads and lists one entry per CDR3 protein. The V and J calls follow TCRdb's processing rather than the paper's. The sample yields tens of thousands of distinct CDR3 sequences, 10% seen once. Worth noting for this clonotype: Its antigen is undetermined.

Sample: whole blood, taken in connection with sensitization to the hapten diphenylcyclopropenone (DPC). The chain has TRBV5-5 and TRBJ1-2; D unresolved. This receptor was taken from a woman in her 50s with alopecia areata. Some clones in this sample may be carry-over from other donors' samples. CDR3 nucleotide sequence: TGTGCCAGCAGCTTGGCCGGACCTTACCCTTATGGCTACACCTTC. Translated: CASSLAGPYPYGYTF.